Listed here are 7 T cell receptor beta chains from one sample, sequenced in a study of control samples from healthy donors and cancer patients. Profiled with immunoSEQ multiplex PCR; TCRdb holds only in-frame clones, not every one. This repertoire shows around 130,000 clones, around 92% found once; its top ten account for around 7.6%. Sequencing was performed on PBMCs. The receptors stem from a man aged 45-60 years with head and neck cancer.

This chain joins TRBV27 and TRBJ2-6; the D call may be TRBD1 or TRBD2 (5 bases each). This CDR3 spans 18 amino acids. CDR1 MNHEY and CDR2 SMNVEV come from the germline V gene (reference sequence). Trimming took 3 bases from V and 2 from J, leaving 17 bases between them. CDR3 amino acids: CASSFFNGAGAGANVLTF. DNA of the CDR3: TGTGCCAGCAGTTTTTTCAATGGGGCCGGGGCTGGGGCCAACGTCCTGACTTTC.

J is TRBJ2-1 and V is TRBV7-2; D is perhaps TRBD1 (6 bases). With 5 bases removed from V and 7 bases from J, the gap between germline ends came to 18 bases. The germline V gene encodes CDR1 SGHTA and CDR2 FQGNSA. The length of the CDR3 is 15 residues. CDR3 region: CASSQQGQILNEQFF. Here the CDR3 DNA reads TGTGCCAGCAGCCAACAGGGACAAATCCTAAATGAGCAGTTCTTC.

The V gene is TRBV2, the J gene TRBJ2-3; D unresolved. This CDR3 spans 14 amino acids. Trimming took off 7 bases at V and 2 bases at J, with 13 bases between the two ends. CDR1 is SNHLY, CDR2 FYNNEI, per germline. CDR3 bases: TGTGCCAGCAACCTGGACGGAATCACAGATACGCAGTATTTT. This sequence encodes CASNLDGITDTQYF.

In its sample, this clone was seen once. This chain connects TRBV27 to TRBJ2-7; D might be TRBD2 (7 bases). The germline V gene encodes CDR1 MNHEY and CDR2 SMNVEV (reference sequence). The CDR3 has 16 amino acids. V lost 2 bases and J lost 3, with 17 bases in between. Written as DNA, the CDR3 is TGTGCCAGCAGTTTAAGGGGGGGGCAGTTCTTCTACGAGCAGTACTTC. Translated, it gives CASSLRGGQFFYEQYF.

The chain recombines TRBV27 with TRBJ2-4; D unresolved. The CDR3 covers 16 residues. Germline CDR1 reads MNHEY; CDR2 reads SMNVEV (reference sequence). The V end lost 0 bases, the J end lost 3 bases, and 12 bases lay between the germline ends. The CDR3 sequence is CASSLSGPVDKNIQYF. As DNA, the CDR3 is TGTGCCAGCAGTTTATCAGGGCCCGTTGACAAAAACATTCAGTACTTC.

The CDR3 spells CASSENGFEKLFF. The CDR3 nucleotides read TGTGCCAGCAGTGAAAATGGCTTTGAAAAACTGTTTTTT. The V call is TRBV6-1, the J call TRBJ1-4, with D hard to call. CDR1 is MNHNS and CDR2 is SASEGT in the germline V gene. There are 13 residues in the CDR3. With 2 bases removed from V and 7 bases from J, the gap between germline ends came to 8 bases.

The chain is built from TRBV27 and TRBJ2-2, with D possibly matching TRBD2 (5 bases). Per germline, CDR1 MNHEY and CDR2 SMNVEV (reference sequence). The V gene lost 6 bases and the J gene lost 4 bases, with 12 bases spanning the gap. CDR3 length: 14 residues. The CDR3 loop reads CASRRDTSTGELFF. The CDR3 nucleotides are TGTGCCAGCAGGAGAGACACTAGCACCGGGGAGCTGTTTTTT.